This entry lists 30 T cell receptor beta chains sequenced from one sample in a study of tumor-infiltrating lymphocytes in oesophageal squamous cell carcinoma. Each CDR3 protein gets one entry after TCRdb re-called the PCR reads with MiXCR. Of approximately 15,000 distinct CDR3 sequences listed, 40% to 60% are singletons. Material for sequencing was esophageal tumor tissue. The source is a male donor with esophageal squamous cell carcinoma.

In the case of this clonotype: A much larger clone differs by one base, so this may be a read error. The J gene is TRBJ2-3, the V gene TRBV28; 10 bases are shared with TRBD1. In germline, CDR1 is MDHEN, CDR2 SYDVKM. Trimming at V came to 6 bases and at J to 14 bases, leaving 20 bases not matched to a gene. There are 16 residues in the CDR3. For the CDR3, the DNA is TGTGCCAGCAGCCTGACAGGGGGCTTGGGTCGCGGGAAGCTGTATTTT. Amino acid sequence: CASSLTGGLGRGKLYF.

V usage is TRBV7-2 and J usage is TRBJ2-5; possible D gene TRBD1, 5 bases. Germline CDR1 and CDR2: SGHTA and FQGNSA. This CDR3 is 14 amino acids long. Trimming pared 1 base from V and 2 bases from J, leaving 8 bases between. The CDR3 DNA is TGTGCCAGCAGCTTAGGACAGAGACAAGAGACCCAGTACTTC. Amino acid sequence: CASSLGQRQETQYF. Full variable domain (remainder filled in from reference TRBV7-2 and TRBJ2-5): GAGVSQSPSNKVTEKGKDVELRCDPISGHTALYWYRQSLGQGLEFLIYFQGNSAPDKSGLPSDRFSAERTGGSVSTLTIQRTQQEDSAVYLCASSLGQRQETQYFGPGTRLLVL.

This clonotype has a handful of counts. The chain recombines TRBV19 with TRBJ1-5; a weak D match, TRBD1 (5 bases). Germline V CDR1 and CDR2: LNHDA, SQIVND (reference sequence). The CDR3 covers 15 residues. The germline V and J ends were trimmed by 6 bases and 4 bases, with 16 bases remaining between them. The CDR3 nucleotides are TGTGCCAGTAGCACTTGGCGGGGGTTGAATCAGCCCCAGCATTTT. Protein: CASSTWRGLNQPQHF.

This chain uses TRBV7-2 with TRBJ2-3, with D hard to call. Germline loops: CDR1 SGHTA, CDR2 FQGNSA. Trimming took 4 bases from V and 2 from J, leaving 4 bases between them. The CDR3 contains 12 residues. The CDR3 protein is CASSSFTDTQYF. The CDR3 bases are TGTGCCAGCAGCTCATTCACAGATACGCAGTATTTT.

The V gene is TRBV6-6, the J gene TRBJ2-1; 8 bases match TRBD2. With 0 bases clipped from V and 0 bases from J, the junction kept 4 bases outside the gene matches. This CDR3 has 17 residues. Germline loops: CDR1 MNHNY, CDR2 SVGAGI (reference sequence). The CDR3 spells CASSYSTSAYSYNEQFF. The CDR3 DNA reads TGTGCCAGCAGTTACTCGACTAGCGCCTACTCCTACAATGAGCAGTTCTTC.

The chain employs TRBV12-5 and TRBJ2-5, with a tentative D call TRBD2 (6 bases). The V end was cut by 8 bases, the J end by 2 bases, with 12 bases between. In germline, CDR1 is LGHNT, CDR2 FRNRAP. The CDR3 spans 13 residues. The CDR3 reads CASRGTLQETQYF. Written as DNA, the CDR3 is TGTGCTAGTCGAGGGACTTTACAAGAGACCCAGTACTTC.

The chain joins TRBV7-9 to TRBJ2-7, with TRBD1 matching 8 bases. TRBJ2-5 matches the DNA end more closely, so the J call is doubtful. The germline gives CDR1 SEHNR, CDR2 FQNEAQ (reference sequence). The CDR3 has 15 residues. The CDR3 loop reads CASSLGWTGRETQYF. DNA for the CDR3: TGTGCCAGCAGCTTAGGTTGGACAGGGAGAGAGACCCAGTACTTC.

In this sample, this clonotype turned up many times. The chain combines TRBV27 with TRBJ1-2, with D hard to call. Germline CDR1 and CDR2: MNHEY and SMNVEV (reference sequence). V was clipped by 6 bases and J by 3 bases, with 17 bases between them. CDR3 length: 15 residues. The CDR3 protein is CASRPSSGIHYGYTF. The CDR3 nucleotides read TGTGCCAGCAGACCGAGCTCCGGGATACACTATGGCTACACCTTC.

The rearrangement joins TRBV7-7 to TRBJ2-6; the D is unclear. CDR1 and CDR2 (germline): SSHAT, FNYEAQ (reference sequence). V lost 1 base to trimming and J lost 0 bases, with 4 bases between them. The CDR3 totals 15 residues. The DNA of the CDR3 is TGTGCCAGCAGCTTAGATCACTCTGGGGCCAACGTCCTGACTTTC. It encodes CASSLDHSGANVLTF.

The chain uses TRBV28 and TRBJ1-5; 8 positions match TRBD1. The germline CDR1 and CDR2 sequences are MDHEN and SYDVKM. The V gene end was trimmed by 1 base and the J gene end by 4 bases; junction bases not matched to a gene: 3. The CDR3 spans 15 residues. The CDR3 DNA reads TGTGCCAGCAGTTTATACCAGGGGGCGAATCAGCCCCAGCATTTT. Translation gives CASSLYQGANQPQHF.

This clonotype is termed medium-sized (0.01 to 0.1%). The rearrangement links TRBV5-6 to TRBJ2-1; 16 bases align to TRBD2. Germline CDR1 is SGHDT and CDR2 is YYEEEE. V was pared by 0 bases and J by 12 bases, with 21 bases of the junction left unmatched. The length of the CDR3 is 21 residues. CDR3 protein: CASSLEIDRPPGLAGGEGQFF. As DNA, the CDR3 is TGTGCCAGCAGCTTGGAAATTGACAGGCCCCCGGGACTAGCGGGAGGGGAGGGGCAGTTCTTC.

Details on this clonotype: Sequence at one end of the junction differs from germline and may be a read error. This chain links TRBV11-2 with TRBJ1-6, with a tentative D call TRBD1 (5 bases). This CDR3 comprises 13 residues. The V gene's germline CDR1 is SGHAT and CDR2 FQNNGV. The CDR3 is CASSFGGTYGQYF. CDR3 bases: TGTGCCAGCAGCTTCGGCGGGACCTACGGGCAGTACTTT.

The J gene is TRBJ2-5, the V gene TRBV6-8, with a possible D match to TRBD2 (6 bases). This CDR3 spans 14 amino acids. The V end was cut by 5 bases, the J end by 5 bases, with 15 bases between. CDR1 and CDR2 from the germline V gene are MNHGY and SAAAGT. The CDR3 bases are TGTGCCAGCAGTGGTGGTTGGGAGGTGGAGACCCAGTACTTC. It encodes CASSGGWEVETQYF.

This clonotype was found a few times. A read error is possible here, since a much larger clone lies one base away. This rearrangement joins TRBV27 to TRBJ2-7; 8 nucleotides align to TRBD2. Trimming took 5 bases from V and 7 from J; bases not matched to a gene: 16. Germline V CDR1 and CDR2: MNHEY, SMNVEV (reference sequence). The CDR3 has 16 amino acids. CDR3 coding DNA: TGTGCCAGCAGTCTCACTAGCGGAGCACTCTACAATGAGCAGTACTTC. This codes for CASSLTSGALYNEQYF.

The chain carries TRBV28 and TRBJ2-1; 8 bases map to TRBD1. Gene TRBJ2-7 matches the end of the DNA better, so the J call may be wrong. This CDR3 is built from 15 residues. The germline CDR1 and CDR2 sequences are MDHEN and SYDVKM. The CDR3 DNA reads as TGTGCCAGCAGGGGCCGGGACAGGAATTCCTACGAGCAGTACTTC. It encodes CASRGRDRNSYEQYF.

CDR3 DNA: TGTGCCAGCAGCCGGCGGGGGAGCGGGGGCTACAATGAGCAGTTCTTC. Protein: CASSRRGSGGYNEQFF. The chain recombines TRBV11-2 with TRBJ2-5, with 8 bases aligning to TRBD2. The J call may be mistaken, given a closer DNA end match to TRBJ2-1. Germline assignment: CDR1 SGHAT and CDR2 FQNNGV. This CDR3 contains 16 residues.

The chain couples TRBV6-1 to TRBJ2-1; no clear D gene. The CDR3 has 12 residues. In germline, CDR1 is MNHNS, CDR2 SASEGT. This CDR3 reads CAVGPHVNEQFF. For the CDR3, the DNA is TGTGCGGTCGGGCCCCACGTTAATGAGCAGTTCTTC.

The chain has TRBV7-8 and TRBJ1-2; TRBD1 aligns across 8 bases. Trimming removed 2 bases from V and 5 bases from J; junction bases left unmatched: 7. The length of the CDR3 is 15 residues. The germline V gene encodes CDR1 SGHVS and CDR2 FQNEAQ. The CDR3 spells CASSLSGQGWYGYTF. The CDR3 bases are TGTGCCAGCAGCTTATCCGGACAGGGCTGGTATGGCTACACCTTC.

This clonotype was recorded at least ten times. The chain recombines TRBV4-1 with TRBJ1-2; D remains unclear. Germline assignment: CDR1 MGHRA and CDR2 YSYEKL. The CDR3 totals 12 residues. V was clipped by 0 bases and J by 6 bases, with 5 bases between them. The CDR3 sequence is CASSQESDGYTF. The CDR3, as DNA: TGCGCCAGCAGCCAAGAGTCGGATGGCTACACCTTC.

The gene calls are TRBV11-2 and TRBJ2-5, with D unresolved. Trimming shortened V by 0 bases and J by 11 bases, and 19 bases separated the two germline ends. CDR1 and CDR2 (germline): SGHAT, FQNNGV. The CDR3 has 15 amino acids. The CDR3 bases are TGTGCCAGCAGCTTAGATTTGGGTTCCTACAATGAGCAGTACTTC. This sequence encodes CASSLDLGSYNEQYF.

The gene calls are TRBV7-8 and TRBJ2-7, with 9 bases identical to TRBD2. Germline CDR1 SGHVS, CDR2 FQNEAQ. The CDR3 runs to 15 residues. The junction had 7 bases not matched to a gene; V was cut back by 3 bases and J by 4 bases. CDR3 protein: CASSFLSGSLYEQYF. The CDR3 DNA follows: TGTGCCAGCAGCTTCCTTAGCGGGAGCCTTTACGAGCAGTACTTC.

The CDR3 is CASSQLAGDTGELFF. CDR3 nucleotide sequence: TGTGCCAGCAGCCAACTAGCGGGGGACACCGGGGAGCTGTTTTTT. The rearrangement joins TRBV3-1 to TRBJ2-2, with 10 bases fitting TRBD2. CDR3 length: 15 amino acids. With 2 bases clipped from V and 3 bases from J, the junction kept 0 bases outside the gene matches. From germline, CDR1 is LGHDT and CDR2 YNNKEL (reference sequence).

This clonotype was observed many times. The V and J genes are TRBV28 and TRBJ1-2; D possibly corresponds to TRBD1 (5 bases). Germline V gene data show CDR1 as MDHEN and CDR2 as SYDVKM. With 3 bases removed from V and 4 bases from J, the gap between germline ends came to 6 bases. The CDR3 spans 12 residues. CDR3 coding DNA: TGTGCCAGCAGTTTTAGGGGCTATGGCTACACCTTC. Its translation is CASSFRGYGYTF.

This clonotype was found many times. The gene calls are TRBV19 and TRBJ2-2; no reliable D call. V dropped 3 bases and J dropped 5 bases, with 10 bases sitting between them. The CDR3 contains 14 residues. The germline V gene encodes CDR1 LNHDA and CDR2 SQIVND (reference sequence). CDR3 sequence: CASSMFLATGELFF. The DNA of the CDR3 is TGTGCCAGTAGTATGTTCCTCGCAACCGGGGAGCTGTTTTTT.

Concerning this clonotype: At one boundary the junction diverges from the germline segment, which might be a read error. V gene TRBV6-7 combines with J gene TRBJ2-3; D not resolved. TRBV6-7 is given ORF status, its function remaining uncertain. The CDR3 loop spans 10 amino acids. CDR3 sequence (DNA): TGTGCCAGCAGTTACTACACGACCAACTTC. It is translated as CASSYYTTNF.

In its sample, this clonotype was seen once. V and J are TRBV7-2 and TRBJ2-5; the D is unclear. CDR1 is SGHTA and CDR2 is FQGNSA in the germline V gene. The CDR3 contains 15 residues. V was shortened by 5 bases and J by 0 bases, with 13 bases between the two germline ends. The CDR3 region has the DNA TGTGCCAGCAGCCCCCGATCTTCGTACCAAGAGACCCAGTACTTC. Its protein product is CASSPRSSYQETQYF.

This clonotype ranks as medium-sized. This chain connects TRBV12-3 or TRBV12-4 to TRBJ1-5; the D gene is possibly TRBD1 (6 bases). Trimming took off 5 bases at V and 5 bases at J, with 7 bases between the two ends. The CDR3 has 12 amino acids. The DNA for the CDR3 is TGTGCCAGCAGTCCAGGGGATCAGCCCCAGCATTTT. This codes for CASSPGDQPQHF.

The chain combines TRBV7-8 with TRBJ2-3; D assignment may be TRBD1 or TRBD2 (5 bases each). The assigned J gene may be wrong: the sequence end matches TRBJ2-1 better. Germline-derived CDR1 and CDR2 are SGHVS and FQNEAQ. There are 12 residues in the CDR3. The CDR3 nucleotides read TGTGCCAGCAGCCCAGCGAGGGGTGAGCAGTTCTTC. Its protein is CASSPARGEQFF.

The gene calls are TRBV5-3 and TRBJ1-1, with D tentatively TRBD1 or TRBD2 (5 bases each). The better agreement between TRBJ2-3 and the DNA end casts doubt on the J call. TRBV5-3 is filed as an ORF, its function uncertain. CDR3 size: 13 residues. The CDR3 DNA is TGTGCCAGCCCCTTGGGACGCACAGATACGCAGTATTTT. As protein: CASPLGRTDTQYF.

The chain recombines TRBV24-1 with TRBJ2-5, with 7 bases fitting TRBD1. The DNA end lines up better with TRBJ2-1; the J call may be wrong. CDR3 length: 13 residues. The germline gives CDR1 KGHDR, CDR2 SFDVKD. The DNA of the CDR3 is TGTGCCACCAGTGCCGGGACAGACAATGAGCAGTTCTTC. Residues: CATSAGTDNEQFF.